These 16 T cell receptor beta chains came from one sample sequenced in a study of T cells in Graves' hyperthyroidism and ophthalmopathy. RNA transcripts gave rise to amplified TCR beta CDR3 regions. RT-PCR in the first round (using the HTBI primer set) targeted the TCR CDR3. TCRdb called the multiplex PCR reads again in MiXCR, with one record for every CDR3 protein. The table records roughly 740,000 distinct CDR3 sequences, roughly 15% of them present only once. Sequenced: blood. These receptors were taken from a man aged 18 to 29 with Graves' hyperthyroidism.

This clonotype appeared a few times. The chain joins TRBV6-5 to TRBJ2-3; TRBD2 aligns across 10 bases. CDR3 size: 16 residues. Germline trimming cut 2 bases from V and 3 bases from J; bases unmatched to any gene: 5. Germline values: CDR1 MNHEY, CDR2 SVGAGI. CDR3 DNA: TGTGCCAGCAGTTACCCTAGCGGGAGCGGGACAGATACGCAGTATTTT. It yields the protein CASSYPSGSGTDTQYF.

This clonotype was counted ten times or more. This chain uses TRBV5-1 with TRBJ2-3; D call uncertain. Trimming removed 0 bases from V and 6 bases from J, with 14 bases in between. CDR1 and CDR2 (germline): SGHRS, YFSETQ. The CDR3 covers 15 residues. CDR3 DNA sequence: TGCGCCAGCAGCTTGGTGGCCCTCGGTCTGGATACGCAGTATTTT. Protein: CASSLVALGLDTQYF.

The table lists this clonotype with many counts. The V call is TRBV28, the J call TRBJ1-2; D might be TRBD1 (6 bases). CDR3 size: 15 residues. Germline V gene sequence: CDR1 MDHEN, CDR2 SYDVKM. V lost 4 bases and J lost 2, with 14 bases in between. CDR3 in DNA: TGTGCCAGCAGTTCGCCGACAGGATTCAACTATGGCTACACCTTC. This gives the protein CASSSPTGFNYGYTF.

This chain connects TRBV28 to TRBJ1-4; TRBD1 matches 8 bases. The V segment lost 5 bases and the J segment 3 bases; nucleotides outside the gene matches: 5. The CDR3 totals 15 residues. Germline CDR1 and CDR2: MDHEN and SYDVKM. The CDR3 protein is CASSLRGQANEKLFF. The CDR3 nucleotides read TGTGCCAGCAGTCTCAGGGGGCAGGCTAATGAAAAACTGTTTTTT.

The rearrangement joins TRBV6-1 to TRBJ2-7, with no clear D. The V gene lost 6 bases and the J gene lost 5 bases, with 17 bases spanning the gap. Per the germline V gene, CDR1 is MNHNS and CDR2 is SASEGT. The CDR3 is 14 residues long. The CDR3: CASRQLLPTDEQYF. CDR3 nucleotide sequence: TGTGCCAGCAGACAGCTACTTCCTACTGACGAGCAGTACTTC.

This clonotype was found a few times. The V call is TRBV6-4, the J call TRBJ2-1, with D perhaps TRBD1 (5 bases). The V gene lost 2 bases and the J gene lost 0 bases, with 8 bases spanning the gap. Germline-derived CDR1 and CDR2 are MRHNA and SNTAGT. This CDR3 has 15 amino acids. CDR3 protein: CASSDGDSSYNEQFF. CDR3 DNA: TGTGCCAGCAGTGACGGCGACAGCTCCTACAATGAGCAGTTCTTC.

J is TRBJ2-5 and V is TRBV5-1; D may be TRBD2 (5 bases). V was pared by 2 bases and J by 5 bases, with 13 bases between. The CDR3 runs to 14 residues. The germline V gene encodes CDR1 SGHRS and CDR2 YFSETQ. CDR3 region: CASSFPSWPETQYF. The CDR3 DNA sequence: TGCGCCAGCAGCTTTCCTAGCTGGCCGGAGACCCAGTACTTC.

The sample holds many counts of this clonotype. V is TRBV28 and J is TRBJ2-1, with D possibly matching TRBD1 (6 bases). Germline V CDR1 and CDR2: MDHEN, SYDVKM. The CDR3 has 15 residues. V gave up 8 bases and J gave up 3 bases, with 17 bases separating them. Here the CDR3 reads CASGQQGFFYNEQFF. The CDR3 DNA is TGTGCCAGCGGTCAACAGGGTTTCTTCTACAATGAGCAGTTCTTC.

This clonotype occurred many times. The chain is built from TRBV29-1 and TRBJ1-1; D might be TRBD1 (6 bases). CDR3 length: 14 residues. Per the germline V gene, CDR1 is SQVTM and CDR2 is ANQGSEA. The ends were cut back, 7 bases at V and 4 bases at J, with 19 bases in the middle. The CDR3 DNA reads TGCAGCGCAGAGGGGGATAGGGGCAGCACTGAAGCTTTCTTT. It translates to CSAEGDRGSTEAFF. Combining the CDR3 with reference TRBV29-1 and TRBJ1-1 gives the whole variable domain SAVISQKPSRDICQRGTSLTIQCQVDSQVTMMFWYRQQPGQSLTLIATANQGSEATYESGFVIDKFPISRPNLTFSTLTVSNMSPEDSSIYLCSAEGDRGSTEAFFGQGTRLTVV.

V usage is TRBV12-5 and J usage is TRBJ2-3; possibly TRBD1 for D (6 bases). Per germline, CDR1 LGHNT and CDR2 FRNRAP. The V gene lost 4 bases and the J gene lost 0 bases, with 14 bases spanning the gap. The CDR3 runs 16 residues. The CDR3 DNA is TGTGCTAGTGGTTCGGGCCGGGACACTAGCACAGATACGCAGTATTTT. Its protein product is CASGSGRDTSTDTQYF.

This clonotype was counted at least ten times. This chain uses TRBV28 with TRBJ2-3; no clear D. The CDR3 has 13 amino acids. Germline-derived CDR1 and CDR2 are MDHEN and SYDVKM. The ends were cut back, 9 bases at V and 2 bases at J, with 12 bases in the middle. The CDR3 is CASALRLTDTQYF. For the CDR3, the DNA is TGTGCCAGTGCCTTGAGGCTCACAGATACGCAGTATTTT.

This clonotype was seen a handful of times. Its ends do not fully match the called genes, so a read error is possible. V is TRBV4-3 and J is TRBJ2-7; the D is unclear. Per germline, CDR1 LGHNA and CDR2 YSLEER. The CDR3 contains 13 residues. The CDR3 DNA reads TGTGCCAGCAGCCAAGATAGGAGCTACGAGCAGTACTTC. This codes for CASSQDRSYEQYF.

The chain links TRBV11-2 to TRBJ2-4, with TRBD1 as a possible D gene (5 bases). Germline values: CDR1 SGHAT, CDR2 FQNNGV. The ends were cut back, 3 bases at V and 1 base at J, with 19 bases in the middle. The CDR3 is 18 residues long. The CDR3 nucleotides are TGTGCCAGCAGCTTTTACCCGGACACTCTGCTGGCCAAAAACATTCAGTACTTC. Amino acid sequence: CASSFYPDTLLAKNIQYF.

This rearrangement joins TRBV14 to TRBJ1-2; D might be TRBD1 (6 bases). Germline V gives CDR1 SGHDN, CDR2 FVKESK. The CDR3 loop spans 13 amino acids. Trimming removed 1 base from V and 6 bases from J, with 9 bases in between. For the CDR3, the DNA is TGTGCCAGCAGCCAAGGCAACAGGGATGGCTACACCTTC. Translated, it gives CASSQGNRDGYTF.

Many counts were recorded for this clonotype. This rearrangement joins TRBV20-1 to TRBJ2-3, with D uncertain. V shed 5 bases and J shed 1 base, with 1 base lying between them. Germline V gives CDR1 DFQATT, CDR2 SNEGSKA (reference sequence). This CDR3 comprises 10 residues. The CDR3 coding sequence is TGCAGTGCTGGCACAGATACGCAGTATTTT. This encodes CSAGTDTQYF.

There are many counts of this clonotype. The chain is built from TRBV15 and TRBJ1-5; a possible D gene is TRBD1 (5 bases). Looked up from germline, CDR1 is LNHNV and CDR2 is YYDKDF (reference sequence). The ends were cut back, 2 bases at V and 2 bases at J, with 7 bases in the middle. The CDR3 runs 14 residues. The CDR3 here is CATSRQGRNQPQHF. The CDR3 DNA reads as TGTGCCACCAGCAGACAGGGACGCAATCAGCCCCAGCATTTT.